The clone carrying this T cell receptor beta chain was picked up a small number of times. Its cognate antigen is unknown. Tregs were sorted as CD4+CD25+CD127-/low cells. Germline values: CDR1 LGHNA, CDR2 YNFKEQ. The CDR3 loop spans 16 amino acids. V lost 3 bases and J 5 bases, leaving 19 bases between the germline ends. Study findings and constraints: The larger cohort examined one V-J beta rearrangement, not whole repertoires. Tumor Treg TCRs overlapped most with tumor naive CD4+ cells.

Full-length variable regions came from constant-region reverse primers plus semi-nested Nested Universal Primer A PCR. Via MiXCR, TCRdb re-called the 5' RACE reads, giving one row per CDR3 protein. The data contain roughly 5,000 distinct CDR3 sequences, approximately 70% of them singletons. The V call is TRBV4-2, the J call TRBJ1-1; TRBD1 is a possible D gene (5 bases). This clonotype originated in a female donor with breast cancer. Specimen: Tregs sorted from blood. This CDR3 is CASSHHTGGGETEAFF. The CDR3 DNA follows: TGTGCCAGCAGCCACCATACCGGGGGAGGGGAGACTGAAGCTTTCTTT.